The 15 T cell receptor beta chains listed next were all sequenced from one sample in a study of brain T cells in children with intractable seizures. The data were produced by immunoSEQ multiplex PCR, yet TCRdb's version contains in-frame clones alone and is incomplete. Among fewer than 85,000 clones listed, just over 90% were seen once. Sequenced material: peripheral blood, taken at surgery. The origin of the receptors is a boy less than two years old with tuberous sclerosis and intractable seizures.

This clone was seen once. This chain links TRBV10-3 with TRBJ2-7; TRBD1 matches 7 bases. This CDR3 contains 14 residues. Germline V lookup: CDR1 ENHRY, CDR2 SYGVKD. The V gene end was trimmed by 0 bases and the J gene end by 5 bases; junction bases not matched to a gene: 4. CDR3 amino acids: CAISESPGGDEQYF. The CDR3 DNA sequence: TGTGCCATCAGTGAGTCTCCAGGGGGTGACGAGCAGTACTTC.

V gene TRBV9 combines with J gene TRBJ2-3; tentative D call: TRBD2 (6 bases). From germline, CDR1 is SGDLS and CDR2 YYNGEE. The CDR3 extends over 16 amino acids. V lost 3 bases to trimming and J lost 3 bases, with 17 bases between them. The CDR3 reads CASSANSGYETDTQYF. The CDR3 region has the DNA TGTGCCAGCAGCGCCAATAGCGGCTATGAAACAGATACGCAGTATTTT.

The gene calls are TRBV7-8 and TRBJ2-1; D may be TRBD1 or TRBD2 (5 bases each). The V gene's germline CDR1 is SGHVS and CDR2 FQNEAQ. Trimming cost V 3 bases and J 0 bases, with 21 bases left between them. The length of the CDR3 is 19 residues. The CDR3 nucleotides are TGTGCCAGCAGCTTGCGCTCGTCCGGGACCCTGAGCTCCTACAATGAGCAGTTCTTC. Its translation is CASSLRSSGTLSSYNEQFF. Drawing the rest from reference TRBV7-8 and TRBJ2-1, the complete variable domain is GAGVSQSPRYKVAKRGQDVALRCDPISGHVSLFWYQQALGQGPEFLTYFQNEAQLDKSGLPSDRFFAERPEGSVSTLKIQRTQQEDSAVYLCASSLRSSGTLSSYNEQFFGPGTRLTVL.

The chain couples TRBV5-1 to TRBJ1-2; 8 bases map to TRBD1. Trimming cost V 3 bases and J 5 bases; bases outside gene matches: 3. CDR1 is SGHRS, CDR2 YFSETQ, per germline. The CDR3 extends over 13 amino acids. CDR3 amino acids: CASSSRQGYGYTF. In DNA, the CDR3 is TGCGCCAGCAGCTCGCGACAGGGGTATGGCTACACCTTC.

J is TRBJ1-2 and V is TRBV6-6; maybe TRBD1 (5 bases). Germline V gene data show CDR1 as MNHNY and CDR2 as SVGAGI (reference sequence). CDR3 length: 15 residues. Trimming shortened V by 5 bases and J by 5 bases, and 18 bases separated the two germline ends. The CDR3 bases are TGTGCCAGCAGTAGCCCGGGGACGGGCAAGTATGGCTACACCTTC. Its translation: CASSSPGTGKYGYTF.

The genes are TRBV27 and TRBJ1-3; D remains unclear. The CDR3 consists of 13 residues. Germline V lookup: CDR1 MNHEY, CDR2 SMNVEV (reference sequence). The germline V and J ends were trimmed by 6 bases and 0 bases, with 6 bases remaining between them. CDR3 loop: CASRRSSGNTIYF. The CDR3 DNA is TGTGCCAGCAGAAGGTCCTCTGGAAACACCATATATTTT.

J is TRBJ1-2 and V is TRBV30; 9 nucleotides match TRBD1. After removal of 3 bases from V and 6 bases from J, the junction contained 11 bases not matched to a gene. The germline V gene has CDR1 GTSNPN and CDR2 SVGIG (reference sequence). The CDR3 totals 15 residues. The CDR3 spells CAWSPEIGQGNGYTF. The CDR3 DNA reads TGTGCCTGGAGCCCCGAAATAGGACAGGGGAATGGCTACACCTTC.

The genes are TRBV30 and TRBJ1-6; maybe TRBD1 (6 bases). CDR3 length: 18 residues. V lost 2 bases to trimming and J lost 0 bases, with 17 bases between them. Germline values: CDR1 GTSNPN, CDR2 SVGIG (reference sequence). In DNA, the CDR3 is TGTGCCTGGAGTCCCCGGGACATCTACCGCTCCTATAATTCACCCCTCCACTTT. Translated, it gives CAWSPRDIYRSYNSPLHF. The whole variable domain, filled in from reference TRBV30 and TRBJ1-6, reads SQTIHQWPATLVQPVGSPLSLECTVEGTSNPNLYWYRQAAGRGLQLLFYSVGIGQISSEVPQNLSASRPQDRQFILSSKKLLLSDSGFYLCAWSPRDIYRSYNSPLHFGNGTRLTVT.

The chain carries TRBV4-1 and TRBJ1-1, with D unclear. The CDR3 is 14 residues long. Germline V lookup: CDR1 MGHRA, CDR2 YSYEKL. V lost 4 bases to trimming and J lost 3 bases, with 12 bases between them. CDR3 in amino acids: CASSRTSMDTEAFF. In DNA form, the CDR3 reads TGCGCCAGCAGCCGGACGTCCATGGACACTGAAGCTTTCTTT.

This chain uses TRBV6-2 or TRBV6-3 with TRBJ1-1; D remains ambiguous. CDR1 and CDR2 (germline): MNHEY, SVGEGT. The CDR3 has 12 residues. Deletions cut 2 bases from V and 4 bases from J, with 5 bases between. CDR3 sequence: CASSYIPTEAFF. The CDR3 DNA reads TGTGCCAGCAGTTACATTCCCACTGAAGCTTTCTTT.

The chain uses TRBV5-6 and TRBJ1-6; D perhaps matches TRBD1 (5 bases). Between the trimmed V and J ends, which lost 3 bases and 2 bases, there was a span of 12 bases. Germline lookup yields CDR1 SGHDT and CDR2 YYEEEE. The CDR3 is made up of 16 amino acids. The DNA of the CDR3 is TGTGCCAGCAGCTCGGGCAGGGTAGCCTATAATTCACCCCTCCACTTT. Amino acid sequence: CASSSGRVAYNSPLHF.

This clone was seen only a few times. J is TRBJ1-1 and V is TRBV6-5, with D unclear. The V end lost 8 bases, the J end lost 4 bases, and 11 bases lay between the germline ends. The CDR3 is made up of 12 amino acids. Germline V lookup: CDR1 MNHEY, CDR2 SVGAGI. In DNA form, the CDR3 reads TGTGCCAGCCAGACTTGGAGCACTGAAGCTTTCTTT. Its protein is CASQTWSTEAFF.

The chain employs TRBV15 and TRBJ1-2; possible D gene TRBD1, 6 bases. Trimming shortened V by 0 bases and J by 8 bases, and 22 bases separated the two germline ends. CDR1 is LNHNV and CDR2 is YYDKDF in the germline V gene (reference sequence). This CDR3 is 17 amino acids long. CDR3 sequence reads: CATSRDQQGGRGKGYTF. CDR3 nucleotide sequence: TGTGCCACCAGCAGAGATCAGCAGGGTGGCAGGGGTAAAGGCTACACCTTC.

The V gene is TRBV12-3 or TRBV12-4, the J gene TRBJ2-5, with 8 bases identical to TRBD1. V gave up 6 bases and J gave up 5 bases; unmatched junction bases: 5. This CDR3 region has 13 residues. The CDR3 loop reads CASRQGARETQYF. The CDR3 DNA reads TGTGCCAGCAGGCAGGGGGCTCGGGAGACCCAGTACTTC.

The CDR3 loop reads CASSQEGGSGIPKSYEQYF. CDR3 in DNA: TGCGCCAGCAGCCAAGAAGGGGGTAGCGGAATACCGAAGTCCTACGAGCAGTACTTC. V gene TRBV4-1 combines with J gene TRBJ2-7, with D perhaps being TRBD1 or TRBD2 (6 bases each). From germline, CDR1 is MGHRA and CDR2 YSYEKL. This CDR3 has 19 residues. V lost 0 bases and J 1 base, leaving 22 bases between the germline ends.